These 26 T cell receptor beta chains originate from one sample sequenced in a study of shared clonotypes between healthy human individuals (TCRdb year 2020). The library was built by means of the immunoSEQ multiplex PCR assay. What TCRdb holds here is the immuneACCESS table cut down to in-frame rearrangements. Part of the clones is not present; checked against another copy, under half of the missing clones reflect an unresolved V gene, and the others are unexplained. This sample holds some 2.3 million clones; 85% to 95% were observed only once. The top ten clones comprise about 0.39% of the sample. Sequenced input: naive CD4+ T cells from PBMCs. The label giving this sample's cell subset or site can be read as: CD45RA+ positively selected. The receptors come from a man aged 18 to 29 in good health. Some clones in this sample may be carry-over from other donors' samples.

The chain joins TRBV9 to TRBJ2-2; D unclear. V lost 7 bases to trimming and J lost 3 bases, with 13 bases between them. The CDR3 spans 14 residues. Germline-derived CDR1 and CDR2 are SGDLS and YYNGEE. CDR3 loop: CASRILPDTGELFF. CDR3 DNA sequence: TGTGCCAGCCGTATTCTCCCTGACACCGGGGAGCTGTTTTTT.

The rearrangement uses TRBV9 and TRBJ2-5, with D hard to call. V was pared by 3 bases and J by 4 bases, with 7 bases between. The CDR3 sequence is 12 residues long. Germline V gene lookup returns CDR1 SGDLS and CDR2 YYNGEE. This CDR3 is CASSGVGETQYF. The DNA of the CDR3 is TGTGCCAGCAGCGGAGTGGGAGAGACCCAGTACTTC.

V is TRBV11-2 and J is TRBJ1-5; no reliable D call. Trimming shortened V by 1 base and J by 3 bases, and 4 bases separated the two germline ends. Germline V gene sequence: CDR1 SGHAT, CDR2 FQNNGV. This CDR3 contains 13 residues. DNA of the CDR3: TGTGCCAGCAGCTTAGCTCCCAATCAGCCCCAGCATTTT. Amino acid sequence: CASSLAPNQPQHF.

The CDR3 loop is CASSRQVNTEAFF. CDR3 sequence (DNA): TGTGCCAGCAGCAGACAAGTGAACACTGAAGCTTTCTTT. This chain links TRBV11-1 with TRBJ1-1, with D hard to call. Trimming shortened V by 5 bases and J by 0 bases, and 7 bases separated the two germline ends. This CDR3 is built from 13 residues. Germline CDR1 is SGHAT and CDR2 is FQDESV (reference sequence).

DNA for the CDR3: TGTGCCAGCAGTTATGTTGGGGGTCAAGAGACCCAGTACTTC. This sequence encodes CASSYVGGQETQYF. The chain carries TRBV2 and TRBJ2-5; D could derive from TRBD1 or TRBD2 (5 bases each). This CDR3 region has 14 residues. Germline V gene sequence: CDR1 SNHLY, CDR2 FYNNEI. The V end lost 5 bases, the J end lost 2 bases, and 12 bases lay between the germline ends. The complete variable domain, with remaining parts taken from reference TRBV2 and TRBJ2-5, reads EPEVTQTPSHQVTQMGQEVILRCVPISNHLYFYWYRQILGQKVEFLVSFYNNEISEKSEIFDDQFSVERPDGSNFTLKIRSTKLEDSAMYFCASSYVGGQETQYFGPGTRLLVL.

The chain has TRBV7-2 and TRBJ2-7, with D possibly TRBD1 on 7 matching bases. CDR3 length: 14 residues. Germline assignment: CDR1 SGHTA and CDR2 FQGNSA. V shed 2 bases and J shed 9 bases, with 17 bases lying between them. This CDR3 is CASSLPGTAGGQYF. CDR3 nucleotide sequence: TGTGCCAGCAGCTTACCCGGGACAGCGGGCGGGCAGTACTTC.

The chain couples TRBV21-1 to TRBJ2-7; the table names TRBD1, a call not compared with the DNA. TRBV21-1 is described as a pseudogene. The CDR3 has 12 residues. CDR3 amino acids: CARSDRAGEQYF. The CDR3 DNA sequence: TGTGCCAGGTCGGACAGGGCGGGGGAGCAGTACTTC.

The count of this clone is one. The V call is TRBV5-5, the J call TRBJ1-1; D possibly corresponds to TRBD1 (6 bases). There are 14 residues in the CDR3. V lost 5 bases, J lost 5 bases, and 16 bases lay in between. Germline assignment: CDR1 SGHKS and CDR2 YYEKEE (reference sequence). The CDR3 DNA reads TGTGCCAGCAGAATCTACCAGGGGAGTACTGAAGCTTTCTTT. It is translated as CASRIYQGSTEAFF.

The CDR3 sequence: CASSVAPNQPQHF. The CDR3, as DNA: TGTGCCAGCAGCGTAGCGCCAAATCAGCCCCAGCATTTT. The gene calls are TRBV9 and TRBJ1-5; D not certain. Looked up from germline, CDR1 is SGDLS and CDR2 is YYNGEE. Trimming removed 0 bases from V and 4 bases from J, with 5 bases in between. This CDR3 has 13 amino acids.

In nucleotides, the CDR3 is TGTGCCTGGAGTGTATTGCTAGCGGGAGGGGCCGGGGAGCTGTTTTTT. Its translation is CAWSVLLAGGAGELFF. The chain uses TRBV30 and TRBJ2-2, with 12 positions matching TRBD2. V lost 0 bases to trimming and J lost 6 bases; unmatched junction nucleotides: 5. The CDR3 has 16 amino acids. Germline CDR1 GTSNPN, CDR2 SVGIG (reference sequence).

Concerning this clone itself: Other DNA sequences in this sample translate to the same CDR3. The chain joins TRBV29-1 to TRBJ1-2; the D is unclear. V lost 4 bases and J lost 1, with 7 bases in between. CDR1 SQVTM and CDR2 ANQGSEA come from the germline V gene. The CDR3 is 12 amino acids. This CDR3 is CSVGGFNYGYTF. For the CDR3, the DNA is TGCAGCGTTGGAGGTTTTAACTATGGCTACACCTTC.

The rearrangement links TRBV20-1 to TRBJ2-1, with D hard to call. Germline V gives CDR1 DFQATT, CDR2 SNEGSKA (reference sequence). This CDR3 is 8 amino acids long. Trimming cost V 4 bases and J 15 bases, with 7 bases left between them. The CDR3 reads CSAISRFF. The DNA for the CDR3 is TGCAGTGCTATCTCCCGGTTCTTC.

The J gene is TRBJ2-3, the V gene TRBV5-1; D uncertain. The germline V and J ends were trimmed by 1 base and 0 bases, with 12 bases remaining between them. The germline V gene encodes CDR1 SGHRS and CDR2 YFSETQ. The CDR3 has 16 amino acids. The CDR3 DNA reads TGCGCCAGCAGCTTGACCGACATTACTAGCACAGATACGCAGTATTTT. Its translation is CASSLTDITSTDTQYF.

This chain uses TRBV4-2 with TRBJ1-6, with D possibly matching TRBD1 (6 bases). This CDR3 contains 16 residues. Trimming took off 0 bases at V and 10 bases at J, with 16 bases between the two ends. The germline gives CDR1 LGHNA, CDR2 YNFKEQ. The CDR3 sequence: CASSQDIQGGYSPLHF. CDR3 sequence (DNA): TGTGCCAGCAGCCAAGATATTCAAGGGGGATACTCACCCCTCCACTTT.

The chain recombines TRBV27 with TRBJ1-2; D is unclear. This CDR3 spans 14 amino acids. CDR1 MNHEY and CDR2 SMNVEV come from the germline V gene (reference sequence). Trimming left V 0 bases short and J 6 bases short, with 11 bases between. The CDR3 coding sequence is TGTGCCAGCAGTTTATCTTGGAAGTCAGATGGCTACACCTTC. This translates into CASSLSWKSDGYTF.

The V gene is TRBV7-3, the J gene TRBJ2-3; D is possibly TRBD1 or TRBD2 (5 bases each). Deletions cut 5 bases from V and 6 bases from J, with 12 bases between. This CDR3 is 13 amino acids long. The germline gives CDR1 SGHTA, CDR2 FQGTGA. CDR3: CASSPTWGDTQYF. DNA of the CDR3: TGTGCCAGCAGCCCTACTTGGGGGGATACGCAGTATTTT.

This clone has just one count. The chain links TRBV7-8 to TRBJ2-7; D perhaps matches TRBD1 (5 bases). Trimming removed 3 bases from V and 0 bases from J, with 9 bases in between. There are 14 residues in the CDR3. Germline assignment: CDR1 SGHVS and CDR2 FQNEAQ. The CDR3: CASSLIDSSYEQYF. CDR3 DNA sequence: TGTGCCAGCAGCTTGATAGACAGCTCCTACGAGCAGTACTTC.

V and J are TRBV5-1 and TRBJ2-5, with D tentatively TRBD2 (6 bases). Germline CDR1 and CDR2: SGHRS and YFSETQ. V was shortened by 3 bases and J by 5 bases, with 17 bases between the two germline ends. The length of the CDR3 is 15 residues. CDR3 residues: CASSWAGSAEETQYF. The CDR3 DNA reads TGCGCCAGCAGCTGGGCCGGGAGTGCTGAGGAGACCCAGTACTTC.

V gene TRBV11-2 combines with J gene TRBJ1-1; D ambiguous. The CDR3 runs to 15 residues. Germline CDR1 SGHAT, CDR2 FQNNGV. V was pared by 3 bases and J by 1 base, with 12 bases between. CDR3 sequence reads: CASSFHGRENTEAFF. The DNA for the CDR3 is TGTGCCAGCAGCTTCCACGGACGGGAGAACACTGAAGCTTTCTTT.

The V gene is TRBV18, the J gene TRBJ1-2, with D possibly TRBD1 on 5 matching bases. The CDR3 runs to 12 residues. CDR1 KGHSH and CDR2 LQKENI come from the germline V gene. Between the trimmed V and J ends, which lost 2 bases and 8 bases, there was a span of 9 bases. This chain's CDR3 is CASSPGAAGYTF. The CDR3 DNA follows: TGTGCCAGCTCACCAGGGGCGGCGGGCTACACCTTC.

Notes on this clone: This specimen includes other DNA sequences encoding the same CDR3. This sequence joins TRBV27 and TRBJ1-5; TRBD1 matches 8 bases. The CDR3 is made up of 14 amino acids. Germline CDR1 and CDR2: MNHEY and SMNVEV (reference sequence). V dropped 3 bases and J dropped 4; count of bases not matched to a gene: 2. The CDR3 loop is CASSFRQGNQPQHF. The DNA for the CDR3 is TGTGCCAGCAGTTTCCGACAGGGGAATCAGCCCCAGCATTTT.

The V gene is TRBV2, the J gene TRBJ2-7; no clear D. The CDR3 sequence is 13 residues long. V gave up 5 bases and J gave up 1 base, with 9 bases separating them. Germline loops: CDR1 SNHLY, CDR2 FYNNEI. The CDR3 here is CASSIQRSYEQYF. The CDR3 region has the DNA TGTGCCAGCAGTATCCAGAGATCCTACGAGCAGTACTTC.

The V gene is TRBV9, the J gene TRBJ2-7, with D possibly being TRBD2 (6 bases). The CDR3 length is 14 residues. Germline CDR1 and CDR2: SGDLS and YYNGEE. V was trimmed by 3 bases and J by 2 bases, leaving 12 bases between them. The CDR3 here is CASSGGTSPYEQYF. The CDR3 DNA follows: TGTGCCAGCAGCGGCGGGACGTCCCCCTACGAGCAGTACTTC.

V gene TRBV7-6 combines with J gene TRBJ2-1; TRBD2 might be the D (5 bases). The CDR3 is made up of 16 amino acids. V dropped 0 bases and J dropped 5 bases, with 14 bases sitting between them. Germline V lookup: CDR1 SGHVS, CDR2 FNYEAQ. In DNA form, the CDR3 reads TGTGCCAGCAGCTTAGCGGTCCGACTACGAAACAATGAGCAGTTCTTC. Amino acids: CASSLAVRLRNNEQFF.

J is TRBJ2-1 and V is TRBV5-4; D is uncertain. CDR1 is SGHNT, CDR2 YYREEE, per germline (reference sequence). This CDR3 comprises 14 residues. The V and J ends lost 7 bases and 0 bases respectively, with 11 bases between them. CDR3 amino acids: CASGYLLSYNEQFF. DNA for the CDR3: TGTGCCAGCGGCTACCTCCTCTCCTACAATGAGCAGTTCTTC.

This rearrangement joins TRBV2 to TRBJ1-2; D is unresolved. Trimming took 2 bases from V and 7 from J, leaving 2 bases between them. Germline V gene sequence: CDR1 SNHLY, CDR2 FYNNEI. The CDR3 is 10 amino acids. CDR3 amino acids: CASSEPGYTF. The CDR3 nucleotides are TGTGCCAGCAGTGAACCTGGCTACACCTTC.